This T cell receptor beta chain originates from a study of CD4 T cells in relation to SARS-CoV-2 and coronaviruses. About the research overall: ViraFEST: roughly 10-day antigen culture of PBMCs, then TCR beta CDR3 sequencing.

Here immunoSEQ multiplex PCR was the method, and the copy in TCRdb shows in-frame clones only, minus some. This table has roughly 15,000 clones, about 79% appearing once. Germline V CDR1 and CDR2: SQVTM, ANQGSEA. V dropped 4 bases and J dropped 5; count of bases not matched to a gene: 7. The CDR3 is 15 residues long. About this clone itself: Its antigen is undetermined.

Unexposed donor CD4+ T cells date from about 2011-2019, before the COVID-19 pandemic. CD4+ T cells were isolated from the cells after roughly 11 days of culture. Specimen: CD4+ T cells from PBMCs, cultured in vitro. This clonotype was sampled from a human donor in good health. The chain is built from TRBV29-1 and TRBJ2-5, with 13 bases fitting TRBD2. The CDR3 sequence: CSVGTSGRKGETQYF. The CDR3 DNA reads TGCAGCGTTGGGACTAGCGGGAGAAAGGGGGAGACCCAGTACTTC.